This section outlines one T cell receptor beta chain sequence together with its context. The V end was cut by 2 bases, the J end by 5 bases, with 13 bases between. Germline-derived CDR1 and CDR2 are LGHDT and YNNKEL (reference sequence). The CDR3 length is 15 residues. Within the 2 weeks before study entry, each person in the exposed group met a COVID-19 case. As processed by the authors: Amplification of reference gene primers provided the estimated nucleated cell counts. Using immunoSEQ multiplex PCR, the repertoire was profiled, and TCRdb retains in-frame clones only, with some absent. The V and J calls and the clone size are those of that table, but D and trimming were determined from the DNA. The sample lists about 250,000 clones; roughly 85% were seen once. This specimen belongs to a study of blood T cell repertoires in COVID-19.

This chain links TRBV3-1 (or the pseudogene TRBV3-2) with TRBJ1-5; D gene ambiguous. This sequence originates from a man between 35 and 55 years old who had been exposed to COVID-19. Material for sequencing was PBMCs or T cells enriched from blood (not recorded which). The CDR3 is CASSQTSTMDQPQHF. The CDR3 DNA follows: TGTGCCAGCAGCCAAACTTCTACCATGGATCAGCCCCAGCATTTT.